This TCR beta chain comes out of a study of blood T cell repertoires in COVID-19. Clones were read by immunoSEQ multiplex PCR, and TCRdb kept only the in-frame ones, dropping some. The data contain approximately 100,000 clones, approximately 90% of them seen just once; the ten biggest clones take up roughly 4.2%. V trimming: 4 bases; J trimming: 1 base; junction bases outside the gene matches: 4. Germline V gives CDR1 SQVTM, CDR2 ANQGSEA. The CDR3 loop spans 13 amino acids. Material for sequencing was peripheral blood. V is TRBV29-1 and J is TRBJ2-7, with 7 positions matching TRBD1. This TCR was sampled from a human donor with COVID-19, enrolled during active disease. The donor label of this sample is uncertain. CDR3 amino acids: CSVGGRGSYEQYF. The DNA of the CDR3 is TGCAGCGTTGGGGGCAGGGGGTCCTACGAGCAGTACTTC.